Each of the 31 T cell receptor beta chains below was sequenced from the same sample in a study of technical replicates of blood from a handful of donors. The repertoire was sequenced with immunoSEQ multiplex PCR; TCRdb's copy has only in-frame clones and lacks some. The sample holds tens of thousands of clones, 90% to 95% seen once. Material: T cells isolated from PBMCs. These receptors were obtained from a human donor in good health.

This chain links TRBV13 with TRBJ2-7; D is perhaps TRBD2 (6 bases). Deletions cut 5 bases from V and 4 bases from J, with 9 bases between. This CDR3 has 12 residues. Per the germline V gene, CDR1 is PRHDT and CDR2 is FYEKMQ (reference sequence). The CDR3, as DNA: TGTGCCAGCAGCCGGGGGTGGTACGAGCAGTACTTC. This gives the protein CASSRGWYEQYF.

This rearrangement joins TRBV7-3 to TRBJ2-1, with 10 bases lining up with TRBD2. CDR3 length equals 15 residues. V shed 3 bases and J 7 bases; nucleotides not matched to a gene: 6. Germline CDR1 and CDR2: SGHTA and FQGTGA. Here the CDR3 reads CASSFEGLATNEQFF. DNA for the CDR3: TGTGCCAGCAGCTTTGAGGGACTAGCGACGAATGAGCAGTTCTTC.

This chain links TRBV29-1 with TRBJ1-1; D call uncertain. The CDR3 has 14 residues. Germline CDR1 and CDR2: SQVTM and ANQGSEA. Trimming cost V 1 base and J 3 bases, with 12 bases left between them. CDR3 in DNA: TGCAGCGTTGAAGCTGGTCCAGTCGACACTGAAGCTTTCTTT. Amino acid sequence: CSVEAGPVDTEAFF. Complete variable domain (other parts from reference TRBV29-1 and TRBJ1-1): SAVISQKPSRDICQRGTSLTIQCQVDSQVTMMFWYRQQPGQSLTLIATANQGSEATYESGFVIDKFPISRPNLTFSTLTVSNMSPEDSSIYLCSVEAGPVDTEAFFGQGTRLTVV.

The chain recombines TRBV6-1 with TRBJ2-7, with 9 bases lining up with TRBD2. V trimming: 4 bases; J trimming: 3 bases; junction bases outside the gene matches: 7. The germline V gene encodes CDR1 MNHNS and CDR2 SASEGT. CDR3 length: 15 residues. The CDR3 loop is CASSAASGNIYEQYF. Written as DNA, the CDR3 is TGTGCCAGCAGTGCGGCTAGCGGGAATATCTACGAGCAGTACTTC.

This clone was counted a single time. The chain employs TRBV25-1 and TRBJ1-3, with D uncertain. V was clipped by 6 bases and J by 8 bases, with 17 bases between them. This CDR3 has 14 residues. The germline CDR1 and CDR2 sequences are MGHDK and SYGVNS. The DNA of the CDR3 is TGTGCCAGCAGCCAGGAGGGCCTCGGAGACACCATATATTTT. Amino acids: CASSQEGLGDTIYF.

J is TRBJ2-3 and V is TRBV4-1; TRBD2 agrees at 8 bases. This CDR3 spans 16 amino acids. The germline gives CDR1 MGHRA, CDR2 YSYEKL. Unmatched junction bases numbered 9, after V lost 1 base and J lost 6 bases. CDR3 bases: TGCGCCAGCAGCCAAGCCTCGGGGGGGACCGGGGATACGCAGTATTTT. This translates into CASSQASGGTGDTQYF.

V and J are TRBV6-1 and TRBJ2-5; D possibly corresponds to TRBD2 (6 bases). The CDR3 has 12 amino acids. Germline V gene sequence: CDR1 MNHNS, CDR2 SASEGT. The V gene lost 7 bases and the J gene lost 5 bases, with 11 bases spanning the gap. CDR3 coding DNA: TGTGCCAGCATAGGAGGGATGGAGACCCAGTACTTC. Translating it yields CASIGGMETQYF.

The CDR3 region is CASSLIGTGALPQHF. In nucleotides, the CDR3 is TGTGCCAGCAGTTTAATCGGGACAGGAGCACTTCCCCAGCATTTT. J is TRBJ1-5 and V is TRBV28; TRBD1 matches at 8 bases. The CDR3 loop spans 15 amino acids. Germline V gives CDR1 MDHEN, CDR2 SYDVKM. With 2 bases clipped from V and 10 bases from J, the junction kept 10 bases outside the gene matches.

This clone has a single count. The chain recombines TRBV30 with TRBJ1-1; 8 bases align to TRBD1. Germline CDR1 GTSNPN, CDR2 SVGIG (reference sequence). There are 15 residues in the CDR3. With V trimmed by 4 bases and J by 2 bases, 9 bases remained unmatched. The CDR3 sequence: CAWTGGGGVNTEAFF. CDR3 nucleotides: TGTGCCTGGACAGGGGGCGGGGGTGTTAACACTGAAGCTTTCTTT.

This clone has just one count. The chain has TRBV5-1 and TRBJ2-5; D perhaps matches TRBD1 (5 bases). The length of the CDR3 is 17 residues. Germline V gene lookup returns CDR1 SGHRS and CDR2 YFSETQ. The V end lost 7 bases, the J end lost 5 bases, and 27 bases lay between the germline ends. DNA for the CDR3: TGCGCCAGCCACCCCGGCGCCCAAAGGGGCGAGAGGGAGACCCAGTACTTC. It is translated as CASHPGAQRGERETQYF. The complete variable domain, with remaining parts taken from reference TRBV5-1 and TRBJ2-5, reads KAGVTQTPRYLIKTRGQQVTLSCSPISGHRSVSWYQQTPGQGLQFLFEYFSETQRNKGNFPGRFSGRQFSNSRSEMNVSTLELGDSALYLCASHPGAQRGERETQYFGPGTRLLVL.

The rearrangement links TRBV7-9 to TRBJ1-1, with TRBD1 identical over 7 bases. CDR3 length equals 14 residues. The germline gives CDR1 SEHNR, CDR2 FQNEAQ (reference sequence). The ends lost 0 bases at V and 3 bases at J; junction bases unmatched: 1. This CDR3 is CASSLATGHTEAFF. DNA for the CDR3: TGTGCCAGCAGCTTAGCGACAGGGCACACTGAAGCTTTCTTT.

This rearrangement joins TRBV11-1 to TRBJ2-2; no reliable D call. This CDR3 spans 12 amino acids. Germline assignment: CDR1 SGHAT and CDR2 FQDESV (reference sequence). V was cut by 9 bases and J by 7 bases, with 12 bases left in between. The CDR3: CASSLGDGELFF. The DNA for the CDR3 is TGTGCCAGTTCCCTTGGAGACGGGGAGCTGTTTTTT.

The genes are TRBV29-1 and TRBJ1-1; D gene ambiguous. The CDR3 is 13 residues long. The germline gives CDR1 SQVTM, CDR2 ANQGSEA. With 4 bases removed from V and 5 bases from J, the gap between germline ends came to 14 bases. The CDR3 sequence: CSVVTNYRTEAFF. The CDR3 nucleotides read TGCAGCGTTGTCACTAACTATAGGACTGAAGCTTTCTTT.

This chain joins TRBV2 and TRBJ2-3; a weak D match, TRBD2 (5 bases). Germline V gives CDR1 SNHLY, CDR2 FYNNEI. The CDR3 covers 16 residues. The ends were cut back, 3 bases at V and 1 base at J, with 14 bases in the middle. The CDR3 sequence: CASSDASRVGTDTQYF. CDR3 nucleotide sequence: TGTGCCAGCAGTGACGCCTCGCGGGTAGGCACAGATACGCAGTATTTT.

The chain couples TRBV9 to TRBJ1-2; the match to TRBD1 covers 8 bases. CDR1 SGDLS and CDR2 YYNGEE come from the germline V gene. The V gene end was trimmed by 4 bases and the J gene end by 0 bases; junction bases not matched to a gene: 5. The CDR3 contains 15 residues. This CDR3 is CASSPMTGANYGYTF. CDR3 DNA: TGTGCCAGCAGCCCGATGACAGGGGCTAACTATGGCTACACCTTC.

In this sample, this clone turned up a few times. The CDR3 nucleotides read TGTGCCAGCAGGTCCGGACAGATGAACACTGAAGCTTTCTTT. Translating it yields CASRSGQMNTEAFF. This sequence joins TRBV28 and TRBJ1-1; tentatively, D is TRBD1 (6 bases). Trimming shortened V by 6 bases and J by 0 bases, and 11 bases separated the two germline ends. The CDR3 loop spans 14 amino acids. Germline V gives CDR1 MDHEN, CDR2 SYDVKM.

The gene calls are TRBV28 and TRBJ1-5; D unclear. Germline V lookup: CDR1 MDHEN, CDR2 SYDVKM. The CDR3 totals 13 residues. V was cut by 2 bases and J by 5 bases, with 7 bases left in between. The CDR3 sequence is CASSLQAYQPQHF. The CDR3 DNA reads TGTGCCAGCAGTTTACAGGCATATCAGCCCCAGCATTTT.

This clone appeared a few times. V is TRBV4-2 and J is TRBJ1-5; weak D call: TRBD1 (5 bases). The CDR3 consists of 16 residues. Germline V gives CDR1 LGHNA, CDR2 YNFKEQ. V dropped 0 bases and J dropped 2 bases, with 11 bases sitting between them. The DNA for the CDR3 is TGTGCCAGCAGCCAAGAGGAAGGGGCCCGCAATCAGCCCCAGCATTTT. It specifies CASSQEEGARNQPQHF.

The chain couples TRBV11-2 to TRBJ2-7; no reliable D call. Germline loops: CDR1 SGHAT, CDR2 FQNNGV. This CDR3 spans 11 amino acids. V was cut by 5 bases and J by 3 bases, with 5 bases left in between. The CDR3 DNA follows: TGTGCCAGCAGCCCGAGCTACGAGCAGTACTTC. Its protein product is CASSPSYEQYF.

The chain carries TRBV18 and TRBJ1-5; the D gene is possibly TRBD1 (5 bases). With 6 bases removed from V and 2 bases from J, the gap between germline ends came to 11 bases. The CDR3 extends over 14 amino acids. Germline V gives CDR1 KGHSH, CDR2 LQKENI. Here the CDR3 DNA reads TGTGCCAGCTCGCCTACGGGGGGCAATCAGCCCCAGCATTTT. It translates to CASSPTGGNQPQHF.

The chain couples TRBV30 to TRBJ2-7, with 8 bases lining up with TRBD1. Germline loops: CDR1 GTSNPN, CDR2 SVGIG (reference sequence). This CDR3 contains 17 residues. The ends lost 0 bases at V and 6 bases at J; junction bases unmatched: 16. The chain's CDR3 is CAWSVPPSDRAGREQYF. CDR3 sequence (DNA): TGTGCCTGGAGTGTACCGCCCTCGGACAGGGCGGGTCGCGAGCAGTACTTC. Based on the CDR3 plus reference TRBV30 and TRBJ2-7, the full variable domain is SQTIHQWPATLVQPVGSPLSLECTVEGTSNPNLYWYRQAAGRGLQLLFYSVGIGQISSEVPQNLSASRPQDRQFILSSKKLLLSDSGFYLCAWSVPPSDRAGREQYFGPGTRLTVT.

The CDR3, as DNA: TGTGCCAGCAGTTCTATTCAGGGCTCCTATGGCTACACCTTC. As protein: CASSSIQGSYGYTF. The chain is built from TRBV27 and TRBJ1-2, with a weak D call TRBD1 (5 bases). From germline, CDR1 is MNHEY and CDR2 SMNVEV (reference sequence). This CDR3 region has 14 residues. Trimming took off 4 bases at V and 4 bases at J, with 13 bases between the two ends.

This clone was detected many times. The chain couples TRBV6-4 to TRBJ2-1; TRBD2 matches 7 bases. Germline V gene data show CDR1 as MRHNA and CDR2 as SNTAGT. This CDR3 spans 15 amino acids. Trimming cost V 5 bases and J 3 bases; bases outside gene matches: 7. The CDR3: CASSTRSGDYNEQFF. The CDR3 coding sequence is TGTGCCAGCAGTACCCGCAGCGGGGACTACAATGAGCAGTTCTTC.

The CDR3 region is CASSYYRGNTEAFF. The CDR3 DNA reads as TGTGCCAGCAGTTATTACAGGGGTAACACTGAAGCTTTCTTT. This chain joins TRBV6-5 and TRBJ1-1; 7 positions agree with TRBD1. Per the germline V gene, CDR1 is MNHEY and CDR2 is SVGAGI. Trimming cost V 3 bases and J 2 bases; bases outside gene matches: 3. The CDR3 consists of 14 residues.

This sequence joins TRBV29-1 and TRBJ2-3; TRBD2 aligns across 7 bases. Germline V CDR1 and CDR2: SQVTM, ANQGSEA. V gave up 6 bases and J gave up 2 bases; unmatched junction bases: 8. CDR3 size: 14 residues. The CDR3, as DNA: TGCAGCGTCGCAGCGGGGTTACACACAGATACGCAGTATTTT. This gives the protein CSVAAGLHTDTQYF.

This chain connects TRBV28 to TRBJ2-6; 11 nucleotides align to TRBD1. The V and J ends lost 3 bases and 0 bases, in that order; junction bases with no gene match: 4. The V gene's germline CDR1 is MDHEN and CDR2 SYDVKM. The CDR3 is made up of 18 amino acids. CDR3 in amino acids: CASSFGDRGVSGANVLTF. The CDR3 DNA follows: TGTGCCAGCAGTTTTGGGGACAGGGGGGTCTCTGGGGCCAACGTCCTGACTTTC.

The chain recombines TRBV11-3 with TRBJ2-7; 8 nucleotides line up with TRBD1. Germline CDR1 SGHNT, CDR2 YENEEA. The CDR3 loop spans 13 amino acids. Trimming took 6 bases from V and 3 from J; bases not matched to a gene: 4. The CDR3 sequence is CASRTGTGYEQYF. The CDR3 nucleotides are TGTGCCAGCAGAACCGGGACAGGCTACGAGCAGTACTTC.

V usage is TRBV29-1 and J usage is TRBJ2-4; D is undetermined. V lost 5 bases to trimming and J lost 7 bases, with 15 bases between them. CDR1 and CDR2 (germline): SQVTM, ANQGSEA. The CDR3 has 13 amino acids. CDR3 region: CSVLQSSGNIQYF. In nucleotides, the CDR3 is TGCAGCGTTCTGCAGTCTTCAGGCAACATTCAGTACTTC.

The V and J genes are TRBV6-5 and TRBJ2-5; 9 bases are a match to TRBD2. CDR3 length: 14 residues. Per the germline V gene, CDR1 is MNHEY and CDR2 is SVGAGI. J was trimmed by 5 bases and V by 2 bases; bases with no gene match: 3. The chain's CDR3 is CASSYATSGETQYF. The CDR3, as DNA: TGTGCCAGCAGTTACGCTACTAGCGGGGAGACCCAGTACTTC.

The V call is TRBV7-8, the J call TRBJ2-1; tentatively, D is TRBD2 (6 bases). The CDR3 is made up of 14 amino acids. The germline gives CDR1 SGHVS, CDR2 FQNEAQ. The ends were cut back, 1 base at V and 3 bases at J, with 7 bases in the middle. The CDR3 bases are TGTGCCAGCAGCTTAGGCGGGAACTACAATGAGCAGTTCTTC. This sequence encodes CASSLGGNYNEQFF.

This clone has just a few counts. The rearrangement links TRBV5-6 to TRBJ1-2; TRBD1 matches at 7 bases. This CDR3 comprises 12 residues. Looked up from germline, CDR1 is SGHDT and CDR2 is YYEEEE. Trimming took 4 bases from V and 3 from J; bases not matched to a gene: 0. CDR3 protein: CASSTGDYGYTF. The CDR3 DNA reads TGTGCCAGCAGCACAGGGGACTATGGCTACACCTTC.